These 29 T cell receptor beta chains came from one sample sequenced in a study of cytomegalovirus exposure and HLA in healthy donors. The repertoire was sequenced with immunoSEQ multiplex PCR; TCRdb's copy has only in-frame clones and lacks some. The sample has approximately 160,000 clones; approximately 81% are singletons. The sequenced material came from PBMCs. These receptors all come from a man between 25 and 39 years old in good health and CMV-seropositive.

The rearrangement links TRBV2 to TRBJ1-3; a weak D match, TRBD1 (6 bases). The germline V gene encodes CDR1 SNHLY and CDR2 FYNNEI. Trimming took off 7 bases at V and 0 bases at J, with 13 bases between the two ends. The CDR3 extends over 15 amino acids. CDR3: CASKGDIFSGNTIYF. DNA for the CDR3: TGTGCCAGCAAGGGGGACATTTTCTCTGGAAACACCATATATTTT. Based on the CDR3 plus reference TRBV2 and TRBJ1-3, the full variable domain is EPEVTQTPSHQVTQMGQEVILRCVPISNHLYFYWYRQILGQKVEFLVSFYNNEISEKSEIFDDQFSVERPDGSNFTLKIRSTKLEDSAMYFCASKGDIFSGNTIYFGEGSWLTVV.

This chain uses TRBV25-1 with TRBJ2-5; no definite D call. Deletions cut 4 bases from V and 4 bases from J, with 13 bases between. Germline V gene lookup returns CDR1 MGHDK and CDR2 SYGVNS. CDR3 length: 14 residues. This CDR3 reads CASSVYRVIETQYF. The CDR3 region has the DNA TGTGCCAGCAGTGTCTACCGGGTTATAGAGACCCAGTACTTC.

The chain has TRBV5-4 and TRBJ1-5, with a possible D match to TRBD1 (5 bases). V lost 6 bases to trimming and J lost 4 bases, with 20 bases between them. Germline V gives CDR1 SGHNT, CDR2 YYREEE (reference sequence). This CDR3 region has 16 residues. Here the CDR3 reads CASTFRWQGPNQPQHF. CDR3 coding DNA: TGTGCCAGCACCTTCAGGTGGCAGGGCCCAAATCAGCCCCAGCATTTT.

The chain combines TRBV6-4 with TRBJ2-1, with a tentative D call TRBD1 (5 bases). This CDR3 spans 14 amino acids. CDR1 is MRHNA and CDR2 is SNTAGT in the germline V gene. The V gene lost 10 bases and the J gene lost 8 bases, with 21 bases spanning the gap. As DNA, the CDR3 is TGTGCCACTCAACTTTTTATGCAGGGCTATGAGCAGTTCTTC. Translation: CATQLFMQGYEQFF.

The rearrangement links TRBV6-5 to TRBJ2-3; TRBD2 aligns across 13 bases. V was pared by 6 bases and J by 6 bases, with 6 bases of the junction left unmatched. The germline V gene has CDR1 MNHEY and CDR2 SVGAGI. The CDR3 covers 15 residues. The CDR3 sequence is CASRSTSGGRDTQYF. The CDR3 region has the DNA TGTGCCAGCAGGTCGACTAGCGGGGGGAGGGATACGCAGTATTTT.

The chain joins TRBV5-6 to TRBJ1-3; 9 nucleotides match TRBD1. The V gene's germline CDR1 is SGHDT and CDR2 YYEEEE. The CDR3 spans 14 residues. V was clipped by 4 bases and J by 7 bases; unmatched bases: 6. As DNA, the CDR3 is TGTGCCAGCAGCAAGGACAGGGGCCACAACACCATATATTTT. Amino acids: CASSKDRGHNTIYF.

V gene TRBV9 combines with J gene TRBJ2-7; D perhaps matches TRBD1 (5 bases). From germline, CDR1 is SGDLS and CDR2 YYNGEE. V lost 0 bases to trimming and J lost 6 bases, with 13 bases between them. The CDR3 spans 14 residues. CDR3 loop: CASSVEAMGREQYF. CDR3 coding DNA: TGTGCCAGCAGCGTAGAAGCAATGGGGCGCGAGCAGTACTTC.

The chain couples TRBV30 to TRBJ2-5; 7 nucleotides match TRBD1. This CDR3 is 12 amino acids long. The germline CDR1 and CDR2 sequences are GTSNPN and SVGIG (reference sequence). Losses at the gene ends were 8 bases for V and 2 bases for J; bases not matched to a gene: 5. The CDR3 loop reads CARDSFQETQYF. In DNA form, the CDR3 reads TGTGCCCGGGACAGTTTTCAAGAGACCCAGTACTTC.

The rearrangement links TRBV7-9 to TRBJ2-3; a weak D match, TRBD1 (5 bases). This CDR3 contains 18 residues. V lost 1 base and J lost 7, with 24 bases in between. Per the germline V gene, CDR1 is SEHNR and CDR2 is FQNEAQ (reference sequence). The CDR3 here is CASSLVRPGRPNSNTQYF. CDR3 nucleotides: TGTGCCAGCAGCTTAGTGCGGCCAGGGCGACCCAATTCAAATACGCAGTATTTT. Supplemented by reference TRBV7-9 and TRBJ2-3, the full variable domain reads DTGVSQNPRHKITKRGQNVTFRCDPISEHNRLYWYRQTLGQGPEFLTYFQNEAQLEKSRLLSDRFSAERPKGSFSTLEIQRTEQGDSAMYLCASSLVRPGRPNSNTQYFGPGTRLTVL.

This clone appeared a few times. CDR3 sequence: CSVAPNPDRGYGYTF. CDR3 nucleotide sequence: TGCAGCGTTGCCCCAAATCCGGACAGGGGGTATGGCTACACCTTC. This rearrangement joins TRBV29-1 to TRBJ1-2; 10 bases match TRBD1. The germline CDR1 and CDR2 sequences are SQVTM and ANQGSEA. This CDR3 contains 15 residues. With 4 bases clipped from V and 5 bases from J, the junction kept 10 bases outside the gene matches.

The chain recombines TRBV11-3 with TRBJ2-2; no firm D call. The length of the CDR3 is 15 residues. The germline V gene has CDR1 SGHNT and CDR2 YENEEA. The germline V and J ends were trimmed by 0 bases and 6 bases, with 11 bases remaining between them. The CDR3 nucleotides are TGTGCCAGCAGCTTAGAGTCGGCTAGACCCGGGGAGCTGTTTTTT. This translates into CASSLESARPGELFF.

This chain uses TRBV11-3 with TRBJ2-2; 8 bases line up with TRBD1. The CDR3 runs to 16 residues. The trim removed 5 bases at V and 4 bases at J, leaving 9 bases unmatched. Germline-derived CDR1 and CDR2 are SGHNT and YENEEA. CDR3 in amino acids: CASSPGQGRGTGELFF. CDR3 in DNA: TGTGCCAGCAGCCCAGGACAGGGACGGGGCACCGGGGAGCTGTTTTTT.

The rearrangement uses TRBV9 and TRBJ2-2, with 7 nucleotides matching TRBD2. Trimming took 0 bases from V and 5 from J; bases not matched to a gene: 13. This CDR3 spans 18 amino acids. Germline lookup yields CDR1 SGDLS and CDR2 YYNGEE. The CDR3 region is CASSVELAVSQGTGELFF. The CDR3 DNA follows: TGTGCCAGCAGCGTAGAGCTAGCGGTTAGTCAAGGGACCGGGGAGCTGTTTTTT.

There are a few counts of this clone. The chain employs TRBV2 and TRBJ1-5; no clear D gene. Germline CDR1 is SNHLY and CDR2 is FYNNEI. The CDR3 extends over 13 amino acids. V shed 5 bases and J shed 6 bases, with 11 bases lying between them. CDR3 protein: CASSIDGSQPQHF. The CDR3 nucleotides read TGTGCCAGCAGTATCGATGGGAGTCAGCCCCAGCATTTT.

The V gene is TRBV29-1, the J gene TRBJ1-4, with D tentatively TRBD1 (6 bases). The CDR3 consists of 12 residues. The germline CDR1 and CDR2 sequences are SQVTM and ANQGSEA. The CDR3 region is CIAGDPNEKLFF. The CDR3 DNA reads as TGCATCGCAGGGGACCCTAATGAAAAACTGTTTTTT.

CDR3: CASSRRQGFYGYTF. The CDR3, as DNA: TGTGCCAGCAGCCGCCGACAGGGATTCTATGGCTACACCTTC. The chain links TRBV13 to TRBJ1-2; 7 bases are shared with TRBD1. V was pared by 5 bases and J by 4 bases, with 7 bases of the junction left unmatched. CDR1 is PRHDT, CDR2 FYEKMQ, per germline (reference sequence). This CDR3 comprises 14 residues.

The chain uses TRBV4-1 and TRBJ2-2; 10 bases map to TRBD1. CDR1 is MGHRA and CDR2 is YSYEKL in the germline V gene. V lost 0 bases, J lost 4 bases, and 2 bases stayed unmatched. This CDR3 spans 16 amino acids. In nucleotides, the CDR3 is TGCGCCAGCAGCCAAGAGGGGACAGGGGCCACCGGGGAGCTGTTTTTT. The encoded protein is CASSQEGTGATGELFF.

Concerning this clone: In the same sample, other DNA sequences code for this CDR3. CDR3 sequence: CASSPRQASNTEAFF. The DNA of the CDR3 is TGTGCCAGCAGTCCGCGACAGGCCTCGAACACTGAAGCTTTCTTT. J is TRBJ1-1 and V is TRBV6-6; the D gene is possibly TRBD1 (6 bases). Trimming removed 5 bases from V and 1 base from J, with 14 bases in between. This CDR3 region has 15 residues. CDR1 and CDR2 (germline): MNHNY, SVGAGI (reference sequence).

The chain has TRBV7-2 and TRBJ2-1, with D tentatively TRBD2 (6 bases). The CDR3 spans 15 residues. V was pared by 5 bases and J by 8 bases, with 19 bases between. From germline, CDR1 is SGHTA and CDR2 FQGNSA. CDR3 in amino acids: CASSATSVSSYEQFF. CDR3 DNA sequence: TGTGCCAGCAGCGCGACTAGTGTATCATCCTATGAGCAGTTCTTC.

This clone has just one count. CDR3 in DNA: TGTGCCAGCAGTTTACTACGGACTAGCGGGACTAATACGCAGTATTTT. It encodes CASSLLRTSGTNTQYF. The genes are TRBV27 and TRBJ2-3; 12 nucleotides match TRBD2. CDR3 size: 16 residues. V was pared by 2 bases and J by 7 bases, with 7 bases of the junction left unmatched. Germline lookup yields CDR1 MNHEY and CDR2 SMNVEV (reference sequence).

This chain links TRBV19 with TRBJ2-3; 8 bases are a match to TRBD1. From germline, CDR1 is LNHDA and CDR2 SQIVND (reference sequence). Germline trimming cut 2 bases from V and 6 bases from J; bases unmatched to any gene: 4. The CDR3 consists of 14 residues. The CDR3 loop reads CASSINRGTDTQYF. CDR3 DNA: TGTGCCAGTAGTATAAACAGGGGGACGGATACGCAGTATTTT.

This chain uses TRBV19 with TRBJ2-3; 8 nucleotides match TRBD1. Looked up from germline, CDR1 is LNHDA and CDR2 is SQIVND (reference sequence). V shed 6 bases and J 1 base; nucleotides not matched to a gene: 9. The CDR3 runs to 16 residues. This CDR3 is CASRRQGARGTDTQYF. The CDR3, as DNA: TGTGCCAGTAGGCGCCAGGGGGCGCGAGGCACAGATACGCAGTATTTT. Drawing the rest from reference TRBV19 and TRBJ2-3, the complete variable domain is DGGITQSPKYLFRKEGQNVTLSCEQNLNHDAMYWYRQDPGQGLRLIYYSQIVNDFQKGDIAEGYSVSREKKESFPLTVTSAQKNPTAFYLCASRRQGARGTDTQYFGPGTRLTVL.

The count of this clone is one. This chain joins TRBV20-1 and TRBJ2-3, with no clear D. Deletions cut 6 bases from V and 7 bases from J, with 8 bases between. The CDR3 extends over 10 amino acids. The germline CDR1 and CDR2 sequences are DFQATT and SNEGSKA (reference sequence). CDR3 loop: CSASFNTQYF. The CDR3 nucleotides read TGCAGTGCCTCCTTTAATACGCAGTATTTT.

This chain uses TRBV5-1 with TRBJ2-7; D possibly corresponds to TRBD1 (6 bases). V was trimmed by 4 bases and J by 4 bases, leaving 21 bases between them. The V gene's germline CDR1 is SGHRS and CDR2 YFSETQ. The CDR3 runs to 16 residues. This CDR3 reads CASSPGHPRGFYEQYF. The CDR3 region has the DNA TGCGCCAGCAGCCCGGGACACCCGAGGGGTTTTTACGAGCAGTACTTC.

The rearrangement links TRBV6-1 to TRBJ2-7, with D possibly matching TRBD2 (7 bases). V dropped 7 bases and J dropped 6 bases, with 19 bases sitting between them. The CDR3 extends over 14 amino acids. Germline loops: CDR1 MNHNS, CDR2 SASEGT. Here the CDR3 DNA reads TGTGCCAGCAATCTAGGGGGGGGTCCTCTCGAGCAGTACTTC. This translates into CASNLGGGPLEQYF.

There are a few counts of this clone. The V call is TRBV6-6, the J call TRBJ2-7; TRBD1 matches at 9 bases. CDR1 is MNHNY, CDR2 SVGAGI, per germline (reference sequence). The junction had 9 bases not matched to a gene; V was cut back by 6 bases and J by 6 bases. This CDR3 has 14 residues. This CDR3 is CASRAGQGGSEQYF. The DNA of the CDR3 is TGTGCCAGCAGAGCGGGACAGGGCGGCTCCGAGCAGTACTTC.

This chain connects TRBV10-3 to TRBJ1-1, with D maybe TRBD1 (6 bases). CDR1 is ENHRY, CDR2 SYGVKD, per germline. This CDR3 is 17 amino acids long. With 2 bases removed from V and 1 base from J, the gap between germline ends came to 17 bases. The CDR3 is CAISEPGTPRANTEAFF. Here the CDR3 DNA reads TGTGCCATCAGTGAGCCCGGGACACCGAGGGCGAACACTGAAGCTTTCTTT.

V usage is TRBV6-1 and J usage is TRBJ2-5; 9 bases fit TRBD2. The CDR3 has 15 amino acids. CDR1 and CDR2 from the germline V gene are MNHNS and SASEGT. The V and J ends lost 1 base and 9 bases, in that order; junction bases with no gene match: 9. DNA of the CDR3: TGTGCCAGCAGTGAAGAAAGGACTAGCGTAGGTTCCCAGTACTTC. Protein: CASSEERTSVGSQYF.

V is TRBV27 and J is TRBJ1-1; TRBD1 agrees at 10 bases. CDR1 and CDR2 (germline): MNHEY, SMNVEV (reference sequence). V shed 5 bases, J shed 4 bases, and the junction held 13 bases outside the gene matches. The CDR3 extends over 17 amino acids. CDR3 bases: TGTGCCAGCAGTCCAAGACAGGGGGCGATTCGGGGCACTGAAGCTTTCTTT. Protein product: CASSPRQGAIRGTEAFF.